This T cell receptor beta chain was identified in a study of blood T cell repertoires in COVID-19. The CDR3 sequence is 17 residues long. CDR1 SGHTA and CDR2 FQGNSA come from the germline V gene. J lost 0 bases, V lost 5 bases, and 12 bases had no gene match. Authors' processing steps: Quantification of nucleated cells was approximated via reference gene primer amplification. Here immunoSEQ multiplex PCR was the method, and the copy in TCRdb shows in-frame clones only, minus some. For V, J and clone size, that table is used; D and trimming come from the DNA. The sample has 64,000 or so clones; almost 80% are singletons.

Input material: peripheral blood. The sequence was collected from a man aged 80 or over with acute or convalescent COVID-19. V is TRBV7-2 and J is TRBJ1-1; 7 positions agree with TRBD1. This CDR3 reads CASSPSYLTGLNTEAFF. Here the CDR3 DNA reads TGTGCCAGCAGCCCATCATATTTGACAGGGTTGAACACTGAAGCTTTCTTT.